What follows is one TCR beta chain and its context. What it binds is unknown. TCRdb processed the 5' RACE reads again and assigns one entry to each CDR3 protein, with no DNA. The data include about 180,000 distinct CDR3 sequences; the top ten clones carry approximately 18%. The CDR3 extends over 15 amino acids. The V gene's germline CDR1 is SGHTA and CDR2 FQGNSA. The entry originates in a study of T cells expressing NK-cell markers. Overall study context: Underlying the TCR beta repertoires were sorted CD3+CD56+NKG2C+, CD3+CD56+NKG2C- and CD3+CD56-NKG2C+ T cells. Seven of eight sequenced donors tested HCMV-seropositive; one tested seronegative. Study observations and caveats: Several donors showed dominant NKG2C+ clonotypes comprising roughly 1.0-7.0% of their CD8+ T cells.

The V call is TRBV7-2, the J call TRBJ2-1; checking the TCRdb D call of TRBD1 is not possible without DNA. Sequencing was performed on blood T cells: a sorted CD56 or NKG2C T cell subset, CD4+ or CD8+ T cells, or bulk PBMC T cells (not recorded which). The TCR was taken from a woman aged 18 to 75 in good health. CDR3 region: CASSLRSGGYNEQFF.